The 22 T cell receptor beta chains presented below share a single source sample, sequenced in a study of blood T cell repertoires in COVID-19. TCRdb keeps only in-frame clones here, not all; method: immunoSEQ multiplex PCR. This sample yields about 520,000 clones, of which roughly 85% are seen a single time; more than 3% belongs to the top ten. Material: peripheral blood. The receptors shown here come from a human donor in a cohort sampled during active COVID-19.

The rearrangement joins TRBV10-3 to TRBJ2-3, with D unresolved. V lost 10 bases and J lost 2, with 10 bases in between. CDR1 ENHRY and CDR2 SYGVKD come from the germline V gene. This CDR3 has 12 residues. CDR3 DNA: TGTGCCACACAGACGTACACAGATACGCAGTATTTT. Translated, it gives CATQTYTDTQYF.

The chain has TRBV2 and TRBJ1-1; the match to TRBD1 covers 8 bases. The CDR3 runs to 13 residues. Germline V lookup: CDR1 SNHLY, CDR2 FYNNEI. V was clipped by 11 bases and J by 1 base; unmatched bases: 6. The CDR3 DNA reads as TGTGCCGCAGCGACAGGGGCGAACACTGAAGCTTTCTTT. This codes for CAAATGANTEAFF.

The chain uses TRBV5-6 and TRBJ1-6, with D uncertain. The V gene's germline CDR1 is SGHDT and CDR2 YYEEEE. V was cut by 4 bases and J by 8 bases, with 16 bases left in between. CDR3 length: 15 residues. Here the CDR3 reads CASSPSGGNHSPLHF. The CDR3 DNA sequence: TGTGCCAGCAGCCCCTCCGGAGGGAACCATTCACCCCTCCACTTT.

The V gene is TRBV5-1, the J gene TRBJ1-1; the D gene is possibly TRBD1 (6 bases). The CDR3 is 15 residues long. Germline values: CDR1 SGHRS, CDR2 YFSETQ. V was cut by 2 bases and J by 2 bases, with 13 bases left in between. The CDR3 sequence: CASSLPTGQNTEAFF. CDR3 sequence (DNA): TGCGCCAGCAGCTTACCCACAGGGCAAAACACTGAAGCTTTCTTT.

This chain joins TRBV18 and TRBJ2-7; TRBD2 might be the D (5 bases). Looked up from germline, CDR1 is KGHSH and CDR2 is LQKENI. The ends were cut back, 2 bases at V and 5 bases at J, with 19 bases in the middle. The CDR3 sequence is 16 residues long. In DNA, the CDR3 is TGTGCCAGCTCACCAAAGAACTCAAAGGACTGGGACGAGCAGTACTTC. Its protein product is CASSPKNSKDWDEQYF. The full variable domain, rest sourced from reference TRBV18 and TRBJ2-7, is NAGVMQNPRHLVRRRGQEARLRCSPMKGHSHVYWYRQLPEEGLKFMVYLQKENIIDESGMPKERFSAEFPKEGPSILRIQQVVRGDSAAYFCASSPKNSKDWDEQYFGPGTRLTVT.

The V gene is TRBV5-4, the J gene TRBJ2-5, with 10 bases fitting TRBD1. With V trimmed by 4 bases and J by 9 bases, 12 bases remained unmatched. CDR1 is SGHNT, CDR2 YYREEE, per germline (reference sequence). This CDR3 is 15 amino acids long. In nucleotides, the CDR3 is TGTGCCAGCAGCCGCAGACAGGGGGCCCCGGCGGCCCAGTACTTC. Translated: CASSRRQGAPAAQYF.

The chain joins TRBV5-4 to TRBJ1-2; D perhaps matches TRBD1 (6 bases). This CDR3 comprises 14 residues. The germline V gene has CDR1 SGHNT and CDR2 YYREEE (reference sequence). The germline V and J ends were trimmed by 2 bases and 8 bases, with 16 bases remaining between them. This CDR3 is CASSFPGTNLGYTF. DNA of the CDR3: TGTGCCAGCAGCTTTCCCGGGACAAATCTAGGCTACACCTTC.

The chain is built from TRBV19 and TRBJ2-1, with a possible D match to TRBD1 (6 bases). CDR1 and CDR2 from the germline V gene are LNHDA and SQIVND (reference sequence). The CDR3 loop spans 12 amino acids. Trimming left V 7 bases short and J 11 bases short, with 15 bases between. The CDR3 DNA sequence: TGTGCCAGTAAACTCACACAGGGAAAGCAGTTCTTC. Translated, it gives CASKLTQGKQFF.

This clone was detected once. The chain uses TRBV4-3 and TRBJ2-7; 8 nucleotides agree with TRBD1. V shed 1 base, J shed 3 bases, and the junction held 5 bases outside the gene matches. Germline assignment: CDR1 LGHNA and CDR2 YSLEER. The CDR3 is made up of 15 amino acids. The CDR3 sequence: CASSQAGGVSYEQYF. The CDR3 DNA reads TGCGCCAGCAGCCAAGCAGGGGGCGTCAGCTACGAGCAGTACTTC.

The chain couples TRBV15 to TRBJ1-3, with D hard to call. This CDR3 is built from 16 residues. Trimming stripped 5 bases from V and 0 bases from J, with 14 bases between. Germline V gene sequence: CDR1 LNHNV, CDR2 YYDKDF (reference sequence). The CDR3 nucleotides are TGTGCCACCAGCCGAGGGAGGGAGAGCTCTGGAAACACCATATATTTT. Amino acid sequence: CATSRGRESSGNTIYF.

The chain is built from TRBV7-2 and TRBJ2-5; TRBD1 is a possible D gene (6 bases). This CDR3 has 15 amino acids. Trimming left V 2 bases short and J 5 bases short, with 15 bases between. Germline-derived CDR1 and CDR2 are SGHTA and FQGNSA. The CDR3 coding sequence is TGTGCCAGCAGCTTAAGGGGACCTCAGGGGGAGACCCAGTACTTC. It is translated as CASSLRGPQGETQYF.

This clone was seen only once. This sequence joins TRBV2 and TRBJ2-2, with 7 nucleotides matching TRBD2. The germline CDR1 and CDR2 sequences are SNHLY and FYNNEI. The trim removed 6 bases at V and 6 bases at J, leaving 13 bases unmatched. The CDR3 has 16 residues. The CDR3 sequence is CASRGLSELSPGELFF. DNA for the CDR3: TGTGCCAGCAGGGGACTATCTGAGCTTTCTCCCGGGGAGCTGTTTTTT. Full variable domain (rest looked up from reference TRBV2 and TRBJ2-2): EPEVTQTPSHQVTQMGQEVILRCVPISNHLYFYWYRQILGQKVEFLVSFYNNEISEKSEIFDDQFSVERPDGSNFTLKIRSTKLEDSAMYFCASRGLSELSPGELFFGEGSRLTVL.

The genes are TRBV6-5 and TRBJ2-7; 8 nucleotides match TRBD2. Germline-derived CDR1 and CDR2 are MNHEY and SVGAGI. The V segment lost 11 bases and the J segment 2 bases; nucleotides outside the gene matches: 8. This CDR3 spans 13 amino acids. The CDR3 sequence is CAAGRGLAYEQYF. DNA of the CDR3: TGTGCCGCTGGAAGGGGACTAGCCTACGAGCAGTACTTC.

The chain carries TRBV27 and TRBJ2-5; the match to TRBD2 covers 10 bases. The CDR3 runs 15 residues. V trimming: 8 bases; J trimming: 1 base; junction bases outside the gene matches: 7. Germline CDR1 and CDR2: MNHEY and SMNVEV (reference sequence). As DNA, the CDR3 is TGTGCCAGCCGCCGGACTAGCGGAACCCAAGAGACCCAGTACTTC. Its protein product is CASRRTSGTQETQYF.

The genes are TRBV6-5 and TRBJ2-7; 10 bases agree with TRBD1. V was pared by 5 bases and J by 4 bases, with 5 bases of the junction left unmatched. Per the germline V gene, CDR1 is MNHEY and CDR2 is SVGAGI. The CDR3 is made up of 14 amino acids. The CDR3 is CASSQPGQGYEQYF. As DNA, the CDR3 is TGTGCCAGCAGTCAACCGGGACAGGGGTACGAGCAGTACTTC.

This clone appeared a single time. The chain joins TRBV14 to TRBJ2-7, with D perhaps TRBD2 (5 bases). Germline V gene data show CDR1 as SGHDN and CDR2 as FVKESK. The CDR3 extends over 13 amino acids. V was shortened by 7 bases and J by 4 bases, with 14 bases between the two germline ends. CDR3 protein: CASNLDRGYEQYF. For the CDR3, the DNA is TGTGCCAGCAACCTAGACCGGGGATACGAGCAGTACTTC.

The chain uses TRBV5-4 and TRBJ1-6; D unresolved. The CDR3 contains 15 residues. Trimming shortened V by 0 bases and J by 7 bases, and 11 bases separated the two germline ends. Germline CDR1 is SGHNT and CDR2 is YYREEE (reference sequence). The CDR3 DNA reads TGTGCCAGCAGCTTGGTGGAAAGGAGGAATTCACCCCTCCACTTT. Protein: CASSLVERRNSPLHF.

This chain uses TRBV6-2 or TRBV6-3 with TRBJ1-1; 7 positions agree with TRBD1. The junction had 9 bases not matched to a gene; V was cut back by 2 bases and J by 3 bases. The CDR3 totals 16 residues. CDR1 and CDR2 from the germline V gene are MNHEY and SVGEGT. This CDR3 reads CASSYAPGGRYTEAFF. The CDR3 nucleotides are TGTGCCAGCAGTTACGCTCCAGGGGGGAGATACACTGAAGCTTTCTTT.

The chain recombines TRBV6-6 with TRBJ1-4; possible D gene TRBD1, 5 bases. CDR3 length equals 15 residues. Germline-derived CDR1 and CDR2 are MNHNY and SVGAGI (reference sequence). V was trimmed by 7 bases and J by 5 bases, leaving 17 bases between them. CDR3 sequence (DNA): TGTGCCAGCATCCGGGGAGGGACGGAGAATGAAAAACTGTTTTTT. It codes for CASIRGGTENEKLFF.

This chain joins TRBV5-1 and TRBJ2-3; 10 bases are shared with TRBD2. Germline V lookup: CDR1 SGHRS, CDR2 YFSETQ. Trimming removed 4 bases from V and 2 bases from J; junction bases left unmatched: 7. The CDR3 is 16 residues long. This chain's CDR3 is CASSAGTSVYTDTQYF. The DNA of the CDR3 is TGCGCCAGCAGCGCGGGGACTAGCGTTTACACAGATACGCAGTATTTT.

The CDR3 reads CASSKGKDLGLYEQYF. In nucleotides, the CDR3 is TGTGCCAGCAGCAAAGGGAAGGACTTAGGTCTTTACGAGCAGTACTTC. This sequence joins TRBV21-1 and TRBJ2-7; the table's TRBD2 call for D was not verified on the DNA. TRBV21-1 is a pseudogene. The CDR3 spans 16 residues.

The gene calls are TRBV4-1 and TRBJ2-7; 8 positions agree with TRBD2. V lost 2 bases, J lost 4 bases, and 7 bases stayed unmatched. The CDR3 has 15 residues. CDR1 is MGHRA and CDR2 is YSYEKL in the germline V gene. DNA of the CDR3: TGCGCCAGCAGCCAAAGGGAGCGGGAGACGTACGAGCAGTACTTC. It yields the protein CASSQRERETYEQYF.